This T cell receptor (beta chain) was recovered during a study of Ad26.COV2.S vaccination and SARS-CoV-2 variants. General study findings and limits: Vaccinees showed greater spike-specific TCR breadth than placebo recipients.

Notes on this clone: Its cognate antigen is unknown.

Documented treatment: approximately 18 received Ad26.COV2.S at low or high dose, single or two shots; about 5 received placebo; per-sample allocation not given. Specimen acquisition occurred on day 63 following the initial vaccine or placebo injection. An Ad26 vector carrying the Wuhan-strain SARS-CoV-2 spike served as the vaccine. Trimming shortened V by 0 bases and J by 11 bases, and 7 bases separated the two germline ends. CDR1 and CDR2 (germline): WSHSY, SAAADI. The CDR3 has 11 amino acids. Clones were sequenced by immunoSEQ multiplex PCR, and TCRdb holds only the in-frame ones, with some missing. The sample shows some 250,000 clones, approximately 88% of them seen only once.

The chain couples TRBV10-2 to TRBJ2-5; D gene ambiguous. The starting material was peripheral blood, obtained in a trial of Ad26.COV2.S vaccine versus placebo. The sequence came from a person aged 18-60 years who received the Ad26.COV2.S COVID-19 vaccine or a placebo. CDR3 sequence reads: CASSESGPQYF. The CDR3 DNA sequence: TGCGCCAGCAGTGAGTCTGGACCACAGTACTTC.